This T cell receptor beta chain was observed in a study of cytotoxic CD8 clonotypes in ibrutinib-treated CLL. This CDR3 contains 14 residues. Germline V gene data show CDR1 as SEHNR and CDR2 as FQNEAQ (reference sequence). With 3 bases removed from V and 2 bases from J, the gap between germline ends came to 7 bases. Assay used: immunoSEQ multiplex PCR; TCRdb lists only in-frame clones, some missing. This sample has fewer than 200,000 clones, with roughly four fifths found just once. Of note for this clone: This may arise from a read error, as a much more abundant clone is one base away. The sample contains more than one DNA sequence encoding this CDR3.

The sequence was obtained from a human donor with chronic lymphocytic leukemia. V is TRBV7-9 and J is TRBJ1-4, with TRBD1 as a possible D gene (5 bases). This specimen consisted of PBMCs, obtained after 24 months of ibrutinib treatment. The CDR3 sequence is CASSLAGTNEKLFF. For the CDR3, the DNA is TGTGCCAGCAGCTTGGCAGGGACTAATGAAAAACTGTTTTTT. Together with reference TRBV7-9 and TRBJ1-4, the CDR3 gives the full variable domain: DTGVSQNPRHKITKRGQNVTFRCDPISEHNRLYWYRQTLGQGPEFLTYFQNEAQLEKSRLLSDRFSAERPKGSFSTLEIQRTEQGDSAMYLCASSLAGTNEKLFFGSGTQLSVL.